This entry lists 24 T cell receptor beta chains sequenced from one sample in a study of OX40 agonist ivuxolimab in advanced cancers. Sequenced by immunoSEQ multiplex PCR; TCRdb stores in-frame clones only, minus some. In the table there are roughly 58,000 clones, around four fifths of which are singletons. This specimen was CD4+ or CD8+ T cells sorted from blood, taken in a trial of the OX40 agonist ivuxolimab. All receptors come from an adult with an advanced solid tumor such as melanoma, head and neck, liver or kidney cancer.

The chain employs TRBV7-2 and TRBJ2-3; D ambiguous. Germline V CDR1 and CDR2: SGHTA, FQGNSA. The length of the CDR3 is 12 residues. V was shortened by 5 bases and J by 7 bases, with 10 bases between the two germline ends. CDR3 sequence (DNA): TGTGCCAGCAGCCCAACGTTAAATACGCAGTATTTT. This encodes CASSPTLNTQYF.

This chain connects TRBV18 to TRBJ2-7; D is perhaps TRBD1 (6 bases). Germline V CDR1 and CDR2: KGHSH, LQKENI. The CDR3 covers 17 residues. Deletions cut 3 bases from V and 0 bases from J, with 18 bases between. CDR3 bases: TGTGCCAGCTCACCCCTAGCCTCGACAGGTCACTCCTACGAGCAGTACTTC. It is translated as CASSPLASTGHSYEQYF.

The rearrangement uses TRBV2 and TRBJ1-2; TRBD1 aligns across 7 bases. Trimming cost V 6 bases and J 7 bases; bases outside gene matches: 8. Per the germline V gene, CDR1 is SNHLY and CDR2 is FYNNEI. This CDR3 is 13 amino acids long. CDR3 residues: CASRGDSWGGYTF. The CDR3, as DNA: TGTGCCAGCAGGGGGGACAGCTGGGGTGGCTACACCTTC.

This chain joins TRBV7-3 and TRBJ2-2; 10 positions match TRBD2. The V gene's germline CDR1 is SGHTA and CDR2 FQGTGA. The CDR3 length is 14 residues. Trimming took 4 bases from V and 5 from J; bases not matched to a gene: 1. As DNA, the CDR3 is TGTGCCAGCAGCTCGGGACTAGCGACCGGGGAGCTGTTTTTT. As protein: CASSSGLATGELFF. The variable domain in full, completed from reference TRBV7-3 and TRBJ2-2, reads GAGVSQTPSNKVTEKGKYVELRCDPISGHTALYWYRQSLGQGPEFLIYFQGTGAADDSGLPNDRFFAVRPEGSVSTLKIQRTERGDSAVYLCASSSGLATGELFFGEGSRLTVL.

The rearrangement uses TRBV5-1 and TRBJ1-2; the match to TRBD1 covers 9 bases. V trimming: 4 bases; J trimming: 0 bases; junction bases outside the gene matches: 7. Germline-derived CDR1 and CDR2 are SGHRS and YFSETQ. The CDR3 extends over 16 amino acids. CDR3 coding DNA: TGCGCCAGCAGCAGGACCGGGACAGGGACTAACTATGGCTACACCTTC. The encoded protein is CASSRTGTGTNYGYTF.

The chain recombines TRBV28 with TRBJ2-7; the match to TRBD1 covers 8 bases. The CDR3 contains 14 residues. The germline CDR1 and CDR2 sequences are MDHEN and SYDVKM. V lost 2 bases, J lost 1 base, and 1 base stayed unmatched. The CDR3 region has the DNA TGTGCCAGCAGTTTAACAGGGGGGTCCTACGAGCAGTACTTC. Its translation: CASSLTGGSYEQYF. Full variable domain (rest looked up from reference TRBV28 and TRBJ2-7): DVKVTQSSRYLVKRTGEKVFLECVQDMDHENMFWYRQDPGLGLRLIYFSYDVKMKEKGDIPEGYSVSREKKERFSLILESASTNQTSMYLCASSLTGGSYEQYFGPGTRLTVT.

The CDR3 nucleotides read TGTGCCAGCAGCCCCCAAACAGGGGATTCCTATGGCTACACCTTC. Translated, it gives CASSPQTGDSYGYTF. The genes are TRBV7-8 and TRBJ1-2, with TRBD1 matching 7 bases. V was pared by 5 bases and J by 4 bases, with 10 bases of the junction left unmatched. Germline V gene sequence: CDR1 SGHVS, CDR2 FQNEAQ. The CDR3 sequence is 15 residues long. Full variable domain (remainder filled in from reference TRBV7-8 and TRBJ1-2): GAGVSQSPRYKVAKRGQDVALRCDPISGHVSLFWYQQALGQGPEFLTYFQNEAQLDKSGLPSDRFFAERPEGSVSTLKIQRTQQEDSAVYLCASSPQTGDSYGYTFGSGTRLTVV.

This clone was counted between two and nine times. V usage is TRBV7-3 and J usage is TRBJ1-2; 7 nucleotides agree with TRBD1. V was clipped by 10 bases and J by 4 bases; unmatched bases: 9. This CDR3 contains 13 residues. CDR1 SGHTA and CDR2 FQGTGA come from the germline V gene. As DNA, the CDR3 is TGTGCCACCACGGGACAGTCCTTCTATGGCTACACCTTC. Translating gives CATTGQSFYGYTF. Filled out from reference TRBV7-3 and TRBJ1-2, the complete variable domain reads GAGVSQTPSNKVTEKGKYVELRCDPISGHTALYWYRQSLGQGPEFLIYFQGTGAADDSGLPNDRFFAVRPEGSVSTLKIQRTERGDSAVYLCATTGQSFYGYTFGSGTRLTVV.

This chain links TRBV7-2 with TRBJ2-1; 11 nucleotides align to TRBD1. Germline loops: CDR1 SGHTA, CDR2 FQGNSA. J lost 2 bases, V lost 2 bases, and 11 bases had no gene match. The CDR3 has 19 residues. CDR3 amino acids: CASSLRGQGASLPYNEQFF. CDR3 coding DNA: TGTGCCAGCAGCTTAAGAGGACAGGGGGCTTCGTTGCCCTACAATGAGCAGTTCTTC.

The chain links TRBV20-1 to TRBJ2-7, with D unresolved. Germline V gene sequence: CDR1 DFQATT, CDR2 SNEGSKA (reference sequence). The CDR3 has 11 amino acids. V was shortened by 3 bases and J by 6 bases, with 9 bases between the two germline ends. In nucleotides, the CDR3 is TGCAGTGCTAGCCAATTAGGCGAGCAGTACTTC. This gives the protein CSASQLGEQYF.

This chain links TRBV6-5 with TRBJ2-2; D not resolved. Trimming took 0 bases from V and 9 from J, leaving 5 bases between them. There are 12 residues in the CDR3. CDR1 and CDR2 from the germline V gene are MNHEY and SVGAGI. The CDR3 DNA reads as TGTGCCAGCAGTTACTCGAGCCGGGAGCTGTTTTTT. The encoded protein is CASSYSSRELFF.

The CDR3 loop reads CASSYSNPVYNEQFF. The CDR3 coding sequence is TGTGCCAGCAGTTACTCGAACCCGGTTTACAATGAGCAGTTCTTC. The chain combines TRBV6-5 with TRBJ2-1; no clear D gene. In germline, CDR1 is MNHEY, CDR2 SVGAGI. This CDR3 contains 15 residues. The V end lost 0 bases, the J end lost 4 bases, and 10 bases lay between the germline ends.

This CDR3 is CASSSMPNTEAFF. CDR3 nucleotides: TGTGCCAGCAGCTCTATGCCTAACACTGAAGCTTTCTTT. The chain has TRBV9 and TRBJ1-1; D not certain. V was pared by 4 bases and J by 2 bases, with 9 bases between. Germline CDR1 SGDLS, CDR2 YYNGEE. The CDR3 is 13 amino acids.

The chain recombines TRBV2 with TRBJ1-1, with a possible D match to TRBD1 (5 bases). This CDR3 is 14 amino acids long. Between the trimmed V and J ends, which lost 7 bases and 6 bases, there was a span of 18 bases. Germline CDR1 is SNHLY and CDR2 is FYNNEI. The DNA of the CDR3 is TGTGCCAGCAACCTCAGGAGGGGCCAACCTGAAGCTTTCTTT. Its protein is CASNLRRGQPEAFF.

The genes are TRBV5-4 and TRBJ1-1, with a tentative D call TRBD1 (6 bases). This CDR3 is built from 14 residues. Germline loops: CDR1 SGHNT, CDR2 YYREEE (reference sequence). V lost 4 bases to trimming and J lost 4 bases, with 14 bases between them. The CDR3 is CASSKQGGITEAFF. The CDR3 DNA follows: TGTGCCAGCAGCAAACAGGGAGGGATCACTGAAGCTTTCTTT. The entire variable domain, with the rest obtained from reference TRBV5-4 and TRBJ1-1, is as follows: ETGVTQSPTHLIKTRGQQVTLRCSSQSGHNTVSWYQQALGQGPQFIFQYYREEENGRGNFPPRFSGLQFPNYSSELNVNALELDDSALYLCASSKQGGITEAFFGQGTRLTVV.

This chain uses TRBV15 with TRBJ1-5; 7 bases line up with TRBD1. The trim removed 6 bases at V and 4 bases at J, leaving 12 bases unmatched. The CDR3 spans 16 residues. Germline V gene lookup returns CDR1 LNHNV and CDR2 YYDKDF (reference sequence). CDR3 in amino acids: CATREKGATFNQPQHF. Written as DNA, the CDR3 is TGTGCCACCAGGGAAAAGGGGGCGACGTTTAATCAGCCCCAGCATTTT.

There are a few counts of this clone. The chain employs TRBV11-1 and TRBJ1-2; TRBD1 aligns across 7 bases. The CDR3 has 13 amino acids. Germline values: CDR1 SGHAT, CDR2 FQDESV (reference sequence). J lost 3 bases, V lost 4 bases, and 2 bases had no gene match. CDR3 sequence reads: CASSSGQHYGYTF. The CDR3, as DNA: TGTGCCAGCAGCTCGGGACAGCACTATGGCTACACCTTC.

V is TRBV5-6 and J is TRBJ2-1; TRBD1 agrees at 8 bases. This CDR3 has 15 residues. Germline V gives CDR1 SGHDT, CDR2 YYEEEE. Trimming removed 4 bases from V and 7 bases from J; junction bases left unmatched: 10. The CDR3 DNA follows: TGTGCCAGCAGCCCAGTCGCCAGGGGGCGGAATGAGCAGTTCTTC. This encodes CASSPVARGRNEQFF.

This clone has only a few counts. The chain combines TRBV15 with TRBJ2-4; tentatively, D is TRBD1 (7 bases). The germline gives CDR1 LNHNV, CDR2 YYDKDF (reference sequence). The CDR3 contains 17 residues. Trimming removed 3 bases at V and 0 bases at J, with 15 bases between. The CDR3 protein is CATSRGGQTLAKNIQYF. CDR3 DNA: TGTGCCACCAGCAGGGGGGGACAGACCCTAGCCAAAAACATTCAGTACTTC.

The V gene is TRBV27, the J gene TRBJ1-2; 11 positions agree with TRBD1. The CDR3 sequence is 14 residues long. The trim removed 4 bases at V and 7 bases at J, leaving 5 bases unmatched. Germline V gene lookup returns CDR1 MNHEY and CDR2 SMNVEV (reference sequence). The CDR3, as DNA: TGTGCCAGCAGTTCCAGGACAGGGGGCAGTGGCTACACCTTC. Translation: CASSSRTGGSGYTF.

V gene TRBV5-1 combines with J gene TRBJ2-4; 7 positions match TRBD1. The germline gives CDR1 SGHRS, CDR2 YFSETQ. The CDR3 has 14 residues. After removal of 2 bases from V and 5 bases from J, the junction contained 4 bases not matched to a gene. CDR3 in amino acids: CASSFGTVQNIQYF. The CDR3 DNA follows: TGCGCCAGCAGCTTCGGGACAGTTCAAAACATTCAGTACTTC.

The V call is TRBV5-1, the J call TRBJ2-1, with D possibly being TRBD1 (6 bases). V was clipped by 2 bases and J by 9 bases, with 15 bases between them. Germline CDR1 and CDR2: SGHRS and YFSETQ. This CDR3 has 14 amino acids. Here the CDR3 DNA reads TGCGCCAGCAGCTTCGACAGGATCACGTCTGAGCAGTTCTTC. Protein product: CASSFDRITSEQFF.

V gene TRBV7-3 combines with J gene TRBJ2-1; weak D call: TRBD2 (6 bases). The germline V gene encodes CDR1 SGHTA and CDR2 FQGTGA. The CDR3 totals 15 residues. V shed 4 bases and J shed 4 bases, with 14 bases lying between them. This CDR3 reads CASSSDSGPYNEQFF. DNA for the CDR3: TGTGCCAGCAGCTCCGACAGCGGGCCTTACAATGAGCAGTTCTTC. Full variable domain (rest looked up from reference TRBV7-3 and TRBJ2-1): GAGVSQTPSNKVTEKGKYVELRCDPISGHTALYWYRQSLGQGPEFLIYFQGTGAADDSGLPNDRFFAVRPEGSVSTLKIQRTERGDSAVYLCASSSDSGPYNEQFFGPGTRLTVL.

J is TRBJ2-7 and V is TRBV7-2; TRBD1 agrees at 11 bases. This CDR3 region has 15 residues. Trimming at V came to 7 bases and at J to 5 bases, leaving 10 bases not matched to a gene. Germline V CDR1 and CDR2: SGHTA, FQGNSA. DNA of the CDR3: TGTGCCAGCAATCGCCGGGACAGGGGGTCCCACGAGCAGTACTTC. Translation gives CASNRRDRGSHEQYF.